Sequencing of this TCR beta chain was carried out in a study of T cell responses to AZD1222 COVID-19 vaccine. Study findings and constraints: Spike-specific TCR repertoires showed rising breadth and depth after two AZD1222 doses. The study reported that nearly half of spike-specific TCRs target unmutated variant regions. Clonal diversity was possibly underestimated, and the donors were mostly white British, with more females. Spike as a whole was targeted by vaccine-associated CD4 TCRs, dominant at 160-218 and 743-854.

On this clone itself: Its antigen is still unknown.

Data came from immunoSEQ multiplex PCR; TCRdb stores just in-frame clones and leaves some out. The data hold over 150,000 clones, with 80% to 95% observed a single time. The germline gives CDR1 ENHRY, CDR2 SYGVKD. The CDR3 totals 13 residues. V was clipped by 11 bases and J by 8 bases, with 21 bases between them. The sample here was peripheral blood, taken 28 days after the second dose of the MenACWY control vaccine. The chain joins TRBV10-3 to TRBJ1-2, with D perhaps matching TRBD1 (5 bases). This TCR derives from an adult who received the MenACWY meningococcal vaccine as a control. The CDR3 sequence is CASGGALLGGYTF. DNA of the CDR3: TGTGCCTCCGGAGGGGCCCTTTTAGGCGGCTACACCTTC.